Reported below is one TCR beta chain. The antigen is not known. This entry is derived from a study of shared clonotypes between healthy human individuals. General study points: Researchers sampled only blood; tissue repertoires likely differ.

Germline values: CDR1 LGHNA, CDR2 YSLEER. Trimming took 11 bases from V and 3 from J, leaving 13 bases between them. There are 12 residues in the CDR3. Researchers partitioned CD4+ cells into CD45RA+ naive and CD45RA-negative memory subsets. This table comes from immunoSEQ multiplex PCR, and its TCRdb copy is limited to in-frame clones, with some not included. In the table there are 1.6 million or so clones, 96% of which are singletons. The clonotype comes from a man aged 25 to 40 in good health. Sequenced: naive CD4+ T cells sorted from blood. Subset given: CD45RA+ positively selected. V and J are TRBV4-3 and TRBJ1-2; D is undetermined. The CDR3 DNA follows: TGCGCCCAACCCGTGATCGACTATGGCTACACCTTC. Translation gives CAQPVIDYGYTF.